A selection of T cell receptor beta chains follows, all from one sample in a study of OX40 agonist ivuxolimab in advanced cancers. Clones were sequenced by immunoSEQ multiplex PCR, and TCRdb holds only the in-frame ones, with some missing. The profile covers approximately 74,000 clones, with 85% appearing a single time and approximately 0.5% taken by the ten largest. Source: CD4+ or CD8+ T cells sorted from blood, taken in a trial of the OX40 agonist ivuxolimab. The receptors come from an adult with an advanced solid tumor such as melanoma, head and neck, liver or kidney cancer. Both conserved end residues are part of each CDR3. A D gene is named only where the DNA matches it firmly. For some rows the clone size is stated as once, few or many, or as a class when expanded; others skip it.

V gene	J gene	D gene	CDR3 length	clone size	CDR3 protein	CDR3 DNA
TRBV7-2	TRBJ2-5	.	14	.	CASSASGTQETQYF	TGTGCCAGCAGCGCCTCGGGGACCCAAGAGACCCAGTACTTC
TRBV15	TRBJ2-1	TRBD2	17	few	CATSRDRSSGRGNEQFF	TGTGCCACCAGCAGAGATCGGAGTAGCGGGAGGGGCAATGAGCAGTTCTTC
TRBV27	TRBJ1-6	TRBD1	15	.	CASSSRDRANSPLHF	TGTGCCAGCAGTTCCCGGGACAGGGCAAATTCACCCCTCCACTTT
TRBV6-5	TRBJ2-1	TRBD2	15	.	CASSYGLAGVYEQFF	TGTGCCAGCAGTTACGGACTAGCGGGAGTATATGAGCAGTTCTTC
TRBV27	TRBJ2-7	.	15	.	CASSLLGHPTYEQYF	TGTGCCAGCAGTTTATTAGGGCACCCCACCTACGAGCAGTACTTC
TRBV2	TRBJ1-1	TRBD1	15	.	CASSPLGTENTEAFF	TGTGCCAGCAGTCCCCTCGGGACAGAAAACACTGAAGCTTTCTTT
TRBV6-5	TRBJ1-1	TRBD1	15	.	CASNQGGSGNTEAFF	TGTGCCAGCAATCAGGGGGGGTCGGGGAACACTGAAGCTTTCTTT
TRBV4-3	TRBJ1-2	.	15	few	CASSQEHGLNYGYTF	TGCGCCAGCAGCCAAGAACACGGGCTGAACTATGGCTACACCTTC
TRBV19	TRBJ2-1	.	13	.	CASSILLGNEQFF	TGTGCCAGTAGTATTTTATTGGGCAATGAGCAGTTCTTC
TRBV7-2	TRBJ2-3	.	13	once	CASSATRDDTQYF	TGTGCCAGCAGCGCCACTAGGGATGATACGCAGTATTTT
TRBV5-5	TRBJ1-6	.	14	.	CASSPGLDNSPLHF	TGTGCCAGCAGCCCGGGACTGGATAATTCACCCCTCCACTTT
TRBV2	TRBJ2-5	TRBD2	13	.	CASSDPGGETQYF	TGTGCCAGCAGCGACCCGGGGGGGGAGACCCAGTACTTC
TRBV5-1	TRBJ2-1	.	14	.	CASSSGGLNNEQFF	TGCGCCAGCAGCTCAGGGGGGCTCAACAATGAGCAGTTCTTC
TRBV7-2	TRBJ2-7	TRBD1	15	few	CASSYLGTGTYEQYF	TGTGCCAGCAGCTATTTGGGGACAGGAACCTACGAGCAGTACTTC
TRBV28	TRBJ1-3	.	15	few	CASSLPKSSGNTIYF	TGTGCCAGCAGCCTCCCTAAAAGCTCTGGAAACACCATATATTTT
TRBV19	TRBJ1-1	TRBD1	12	.	CASSFPGGEAFF	TGTGCCAGTAGTTTTCCAGGGGGCGAAGCTTTCTTT
TRBV7-2	TRBJ1-6	.	16	.	CASSLDRQLYNSPLHF	TGTGCCAGCAGCTTAGACCGGCAGCTTTATAATTCACCCCTCCACTTT
TRBV7-8	TRBJ1-1	.	15	.	CASTLSLYQGTEAFF	TGTGCCAGCACATTGAGCTTATATCAGGGGACTGAAGCTTTCTTT
TRBV2	TRBJ2-3	TRBD2	16	.	CASRAYGLAGTDTQYF	TGTGCCAGCAGAGCCTATGGACTAGCGGGCACAGATACGCAGTATTTT
TRBV11-3	TRBJ2-3	.	13	.	CASRPPYTDTQYF	TGTGCCAGCAGACCCCCCTACACAGATACGCAGTATTTT
TRBV2	TRBJ2-7	TRBD1	14	.	CASSEGQGTYEQYF	TGTGCCAGCAGTGAGGGACAGGGAACCTACGAGCAGTACTTC
TRBV2	TRBJ2-5	.	13	.	CASSVGSWETQYF	TGTGCCAGCAGTGTGGGTAGCTGGGAGACCCAGTACTTC
TRBV27	TRBJ1-2	.	16	.	CASSPRTSQANYGYTF	TGTGCCAGCAGCCCCCGGACAAGTCAAGCTAACTATGGCTACACCTTC
TRBV9	TRBJ2-3	.	15	once	CASSPEGRLTDTQYF	TGTGCCAGCAGCCCAGAGGGCAGGCTCACAGATACGCAGTATTTT